The sequence of this T cell receptor beta chain was determined in a study of blood T cell repertoires in COVID-19. Whole-study context: Researchers got acute and convalescent COVID-19 samples from the United States, Italy and Spain. T cells, B-cell-depleted T cells, or PBMCs supplied cDNA or gDNA.

Here immunoSEQ multiplex PCR was the method, and the copy in TCRdb shows in-frame clones only, minus some. This sample has roughly 310,000 clones, with around 91% found just once. Participants' own reports of clinical history determined their cohort assignment. What the recovered Cohort 3 donors had was two negative PCRs, clearance, or symptom resolution. Per germline, CDR1 WSHSY and CDR2 SAAADI. V gave up 10 bases and J gave up 5 bases; unmatched junction bases: 11. CDR3 length: 14 residues. Specimen: PBMCs or T cells enriched from blood (not recorded which). The clonotype was recovered from a woman aged 40-49 years who had recovered from COVID-19. V usage is TRBV10-2 and J usage is TRBJ1-1; 9 nucleotides match TRBD1. CDR3 sequence (DNA): TGCGCCACCATAGCCACAGGGGGCGGGACTGAAGCTTTCTTT. Translated, it gives CATIATGGGTEAFF.